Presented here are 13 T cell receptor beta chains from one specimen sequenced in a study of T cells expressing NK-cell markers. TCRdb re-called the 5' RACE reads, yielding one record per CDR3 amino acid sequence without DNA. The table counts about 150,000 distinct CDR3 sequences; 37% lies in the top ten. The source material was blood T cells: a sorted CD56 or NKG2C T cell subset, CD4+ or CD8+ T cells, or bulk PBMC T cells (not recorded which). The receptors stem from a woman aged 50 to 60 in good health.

The chain's CDR3 is CSARVAGEGNTGELFF. The V and J genes are TRBV20-1 and TRBJ2-2; the TRBD2 assignment by TCRdb is unverifiable without DNA. This CDR3 is built from 16 residues. CDR1 is DFQATT and CDR2 is SNEGSKA in the germline V gene (reference sequence).

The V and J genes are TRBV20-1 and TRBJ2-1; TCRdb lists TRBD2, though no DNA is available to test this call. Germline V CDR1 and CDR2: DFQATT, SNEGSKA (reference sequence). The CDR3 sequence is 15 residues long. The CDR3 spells CSARSLAGELNEQFF.

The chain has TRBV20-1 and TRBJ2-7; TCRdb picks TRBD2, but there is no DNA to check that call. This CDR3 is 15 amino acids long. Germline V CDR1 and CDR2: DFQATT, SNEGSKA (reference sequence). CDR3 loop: CSARGTPSGPYEQYF.

The chain's CDR3 is CASRGPPLGTSGRAAYNEQFF. The rearrangement uses TRBV2 and TRBJ2-1; lacking DNA, the TRBD2 call made by TCRdb goes unchecked. The germline CDR1 and CDR2 sequences are SNHLY and FYNNEI. The CDR3 runs 21 residues. Complete variable domain (other parts from reference TRBV2 and TRBJ2-1): EPEVTQTPSHQVTQMGQEVILRCVPISNHLYFYWYRQILGQKVEFLVSFYNNEISEKSEIFDDQFSVERPDGSNFTLKIRSTKLEDSAMYFCASRGPPLGTSGRAAYNEQFFGPGTRLTVL.

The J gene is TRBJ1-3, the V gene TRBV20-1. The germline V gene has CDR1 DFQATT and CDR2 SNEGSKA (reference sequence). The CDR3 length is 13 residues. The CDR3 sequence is CSAVLASGNTIYF.

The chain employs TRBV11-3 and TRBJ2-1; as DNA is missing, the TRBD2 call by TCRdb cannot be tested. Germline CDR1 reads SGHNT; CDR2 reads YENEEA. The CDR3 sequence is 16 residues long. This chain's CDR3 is CASSVLAGGLDNEQFF.

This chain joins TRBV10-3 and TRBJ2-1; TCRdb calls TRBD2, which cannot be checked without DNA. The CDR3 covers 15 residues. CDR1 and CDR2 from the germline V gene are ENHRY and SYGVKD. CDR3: CAISETSGSGNEQFF.

CDR3 protein: CASSYGRSQETQYF. The chain uses TRBV11-2 and TRBJ2-5. Germline CDR1 is SGHAT and CDR2 is FQNNGV. CDR3 length equals 14 residues. The full variable domain, with the rest looked up from reference TRBV11-2 and TRBJ2-5, is EAGVAQSPRYKIIEKRQSVAFWCNPISGHATLYWYQQILGQGPKLLIQFQNNGVVDDSQLPKDRFSAERLKGVDSTLKIQPAKLEDSAVYLCASSYGRSQETQYFGPGTRLLVL.

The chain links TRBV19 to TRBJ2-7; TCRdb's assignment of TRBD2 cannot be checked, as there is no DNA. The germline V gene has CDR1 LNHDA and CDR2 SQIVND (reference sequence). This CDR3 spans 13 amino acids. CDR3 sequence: CATRGLAIYEQYF.

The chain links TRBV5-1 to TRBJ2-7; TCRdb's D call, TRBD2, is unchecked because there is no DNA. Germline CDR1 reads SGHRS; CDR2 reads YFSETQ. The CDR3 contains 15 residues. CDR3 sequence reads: CASSLAGSGGYEQYF.

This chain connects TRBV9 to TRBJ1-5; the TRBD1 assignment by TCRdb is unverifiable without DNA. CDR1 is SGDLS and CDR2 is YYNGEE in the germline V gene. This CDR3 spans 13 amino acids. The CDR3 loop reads CASSATGHQPQHF.

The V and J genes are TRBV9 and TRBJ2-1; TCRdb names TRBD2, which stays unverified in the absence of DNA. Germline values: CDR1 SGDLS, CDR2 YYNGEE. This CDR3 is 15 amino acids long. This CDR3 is CASTLIAGGRNEQFF.

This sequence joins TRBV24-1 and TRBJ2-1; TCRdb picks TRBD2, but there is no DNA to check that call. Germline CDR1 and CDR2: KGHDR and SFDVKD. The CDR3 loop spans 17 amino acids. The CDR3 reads CATSDSKRELVYNEQFF.